Sequencing of this TCR beta chain was carried out in a study of cytotoxic CD8 clonotypes in ibrutinib-treated CLL. CDR3 size: 15 residues. V was pared by 2 bases and J by 1 base, with 11 bases between. The germline V gene encodes CDR1 MDHEN and CDR2 SYDVKM. Using immunoSEQ multiplex PCR, the repertoire was profiled, and TCRdb retains in-frame clones only, with some absent. The repertoire holds 100,000 to 150,000 clones, with 70% to 90% as singletons. This sequence originates from a human donor with chronic lymphocytic leukemia. Sample: PBMCs, taken after 24 months of ibrutinib treatment. The chain joins TRBV28 to TRBJ1-1; possible D gene TRBD1, 5 bases. Written as DNA, the CDR3 is TGTGCCAGCAGTTTAAGGGGTAGAGGGAACACTGAAGCTTTCTTT. Amino acid sequence: CASSLRGRGNTEAFF.